This entry concerns a single TCR beta chain. Its antigen is unidentified. The sample is drawn from a study of shared clonotypes between healthy human individuals. The CDR3 is made up of 16 amino acids. The ends lost 6 bases at V and 4 bases at J; junction bases unmatched: 8. CDR1 LNHDA and CDR2 SQIVND come from the germline V gene (reference sequence). Study-wide results and caveats: It was only blood that was sampled, and tissue repertoires likely differ.

Assay: immunoSEQ multiplex PCR; the TCRdb copy retains only in-frame clones and omits some. Of some 600,000 clones listed, approximately 96% are singletons. Cells designated naive CD8 were CD45RO-negative and were positively selected for CCR7, with terminally differentiated effector memory CD45RA+ cells excluded. Every donor was a Caucasian adult from Nashville, Tennessee. The rearrangement links TRBV19 to TRBJ2-2, with 10 bases matching TRBD1. Material: naive CD8+ T cells sorted from blood. The TCR comes from a woman in her 30s in good health. This CDR3 is CASSPGTGVFTGELFF. In DNA, the CDR3 is TGTGCCAGTAGCCCCGGGACAGGGGTATTCACCGGGGAGCTGTTTTTT.